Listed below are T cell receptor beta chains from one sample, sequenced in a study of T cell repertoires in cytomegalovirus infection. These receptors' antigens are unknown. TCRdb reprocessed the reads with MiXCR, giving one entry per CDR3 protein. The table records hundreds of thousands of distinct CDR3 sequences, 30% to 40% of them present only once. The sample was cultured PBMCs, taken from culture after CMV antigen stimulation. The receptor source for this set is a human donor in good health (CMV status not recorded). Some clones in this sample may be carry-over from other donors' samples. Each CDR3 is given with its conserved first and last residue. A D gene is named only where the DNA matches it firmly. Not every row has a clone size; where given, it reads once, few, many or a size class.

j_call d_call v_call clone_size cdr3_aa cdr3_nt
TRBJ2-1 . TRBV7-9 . CASSSSGPIYNEQFF TGTGCCAGCAGTTCCTCGGGGCCGATTTACAATGAGCAGTTCTTC
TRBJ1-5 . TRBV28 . CASRTGGGGNQPQHF TGTGCCAGCAGGACGGGGGGTGGCGGCAATCAGCCCCAGCATTTT
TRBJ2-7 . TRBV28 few CASSSLAGGSEYF TGTGCCAGCAGTTCCTTGGCCGGGGGATCCGAGTACTTC
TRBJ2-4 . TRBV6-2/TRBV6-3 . CASSSAGEAKNIQYF TGTGCCAGCAGTTCCGCCGGCGAAGCCAAAAACATTCAGTACTTC
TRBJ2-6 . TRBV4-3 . CASSQGRGSGANVLTF TGCGCCAGCAGCCAAGGAAGGGGTTCTGGGGCCAACGTCCTGACTTTC
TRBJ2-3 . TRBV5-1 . CASSLDPRELQSTDTQYF TGCGCCAGCAGCTTGGATCCCAGGGAACTACAATCCACAGATACGCAGTATTTT
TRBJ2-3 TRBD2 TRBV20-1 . CSARVAGGSTDTQYF TGCAGTGCTAGAGTAGCGGGGGGAAGCACAGATACGCAGTATTTT
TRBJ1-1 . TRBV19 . CASSISSGPTEAFF TGTGCCAGTAGTATAAGCTCAGGGCCCACTGAAGCTTTCTTT
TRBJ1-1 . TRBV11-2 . CASSFPGGVTEAFF TGTGCCAGCAGCTTTCCGGGGGGGGTAACTGAAGCTTTCTTT
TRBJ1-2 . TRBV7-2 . CASSLYVPEGGYTF TGTGCCAGCAGCTTATATGTACCGGAGGGTGGCTACACCTTC
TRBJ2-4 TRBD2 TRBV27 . CASSFGPSSGRAVNIQYF TGTGCCAGCAGTTTCGGTCCTAGTAGCGGGAGGGCCGTGAACATTCAGTACTTC
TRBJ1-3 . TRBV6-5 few CASSFAGSSGNTIYF TGTGCCAGCAGTTTCGCGGGGAGCTCTGGAAACACCATATATTTT
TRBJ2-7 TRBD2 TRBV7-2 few CASSLVGGRGHEQYF TGTGCCAGCAGCTTAGTAGGCGGGAGAGGCCACGAGCAGTACTTC
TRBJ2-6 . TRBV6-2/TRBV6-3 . CASSYLRGPGANVLTF TGTGCCAGCAGTTACCTCAGGGGTCCCGGGGCCAACGTCCTGACTTTC
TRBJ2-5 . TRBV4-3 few CASSQEMWGTQYF TGCGCCAGCAGCCAAGAGATGTGGGGGACCCAGTACTTC
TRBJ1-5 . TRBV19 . CASRDQGTYSNQPQHF TGTGCCAGTAGAGACCAAGGGACCTATAGCAATCAGCCCCAGCATTTT
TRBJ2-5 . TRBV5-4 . CASSLSKRVETQYF TGTGCCAGCAGCTTGTCAAAGAGGGTGGAGACCCAGTACTTC
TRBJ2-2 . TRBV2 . CASSETRNTGELFF TGTGCCAGCAGTGAAACTAGAAACACCGGGGAGCTGTTTTTT
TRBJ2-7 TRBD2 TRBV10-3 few CAISDPSSGRGYEQYF TGTGCCATCAGTGACCCCAGTAGCGGGAGGGGCTACGAGCAGTACTTC
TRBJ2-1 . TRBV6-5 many CASSYGSWGEQFF TGTGCCAGCAGTTACGGGAGCTGGGGTGAGCAGTTCTTC
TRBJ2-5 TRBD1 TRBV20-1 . CSALPGTAEETQYF TGCAGTGCTCTACCAGGGACAGCGGAAGAGACCCAGTACTTC
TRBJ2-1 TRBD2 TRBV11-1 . CASSSPGLAGWGNEQFF TGTGCCAGCAGCTCCCCCGGGTTAGCGGGATGGGGCAATGAGCAGTTCTTC
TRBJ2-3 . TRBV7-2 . CASSSRMIGTDTQYF TGTGCCAGCAGCTCTAGGATGATTGGCACAGATACGCAGTATTTT
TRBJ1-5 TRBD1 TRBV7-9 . CASSFTGGGQPQHF TGTGCCAGCAGCTTTACAGGGGGAGGCCAGCCCCAGCATTTT
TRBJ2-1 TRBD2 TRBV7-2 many CASSLGSGREGEQFF TGTGCCAGCAGCTTAGGTAGCGGGAGGGAGGGTGAGCAGTTCTTC
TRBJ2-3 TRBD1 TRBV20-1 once CSAKLARNRDRVTDTQYF TGCAGTGCTAAATTGGCAAGAAACCGGGACAGGGTCACAGATACGCAGTATTTT